Listed here are 23 T cell receptor beta chains from one sample, sequenced in a study of blood T cell repertoires in COVID-19. TCRdb's table, derived via immunoSEQ multiplex PCR, lists solely in-frame clones and lacks some. The sample carries about 270,000 clones, around 85% recorded once. Material: peripheral blood. The receptor source for this set is a woman in her 70s with acute or convalescent COVID-19.

The chain is built from TRBV7-2 and TRBJ2-2; D possibly corresponds to TRBD2 (6 bases). Germline V lookup: CDR1 SGHTA, CDR2 FQGNSA. The V end lost 5 bases, the J end lost 4 bases, and 20 bases lay between the germline ends. This CDR3 has 17 amino acids. The CDR3 nucleotides read TGTGCCAGCAGCCGGCGCGCGACGACTAGACCCACCGGGGAGCTGTTTTTT. Protein: CASSRRATTRPTGELFF. The variable domain in full, with the rest retrieved from reference TRBV7-2 and TRBJ2-2, is GAGVSQSPSNKVTEKGKDVELRCDPISGHTALYWYRQSLGQGLEFLIYFQGNSAPDKSGLPSDRFSAERTGGSVSTLTIQRTQQEDSAVYLCASSRRATTRPTGELFFGEGSRLTVL.

V usage is TRBV5-1 and J usage is TRBJ1-2; no definite D call. The V end was cut by 0 bases, the J end by 5 bases, with 8 bases between. The CDR3 spans 13 residues. The V gene's germline CDR1 is SGHRS and CDR2 YFSETQ. As DNA, the CDR3 is TGCGCCAGCAGCTTGGACAGCTCGTATGGCTACACCTTC. Translation: CASSLDSSYGYTF.

This clone was detected a few times. Other DNA sequences in the sample encode the same CDR3. The chain carries TRBV4-1 and TRBJ1-1; D is ambiguous. CDR1 MGHRA and CDR2 YSYEKL come from the germline V gene. The CDR3 runs 13 residues. The V end was cut by 0 bases, the J end by 4 bases, with 6 bases between. The DNA of the CDR3 is TGCGCCAGCAGCCAAGATAGAGGCACTGAAGCTTTCTTT. Translated: CASSQDRGTEAFF.

The chain carries TRBV6-5 and TRBJ1-2, with D perhaps TRBD1 (5 bases). Germline assignment: CDR1 MNHEY and CDR2 SVGAGI. Trimming pared 2 bases from V and 7 bases from J, leaving 11 bases between. CDR3 length equals 13 residues. The CDR3, as DNA: TGTGCCAGCAGTTACACCGGGACTTTTGGCTACACCTTC. It translates to CASSYTGTFGYTF.

This clone showed up just a few times. The chain joins TRBV6-1 to TRBJ1-6; a weak D match, TRBD1 (6 bases). In germline, CDR1 is MNHNS, CDR2 SASEGT. This CDR3 comprises 17 residues. Trimming took 0 bases from V and 10 from J, leaving 19 bases between them. In nucleotides, the CDR3 is TGTGCCAGCAGTGAAGCGGCCCCGACAGGAACCCCCTCACCCCTCCACTTT. The encoded protein is CASSEAAPTGTPSPLHF.

This chain links TRBV7-3 with TRBJ1-1; D ambiguous. The CDR3 length is 13 residues. Looked up from germline, CDR1 is SGHTA and CDR2 is FQGTGA. Deletions cut 2 bases from V and 1 base from J, with 5 bases between. The CDR3 nucleotides read TGTGCCAGCAGCTTAGGGCGGAACACTGAAGCTTTCTTT. It translates to CASSLGRNTEAFF.

The rearrangement joins TRBV9 to TRBJ2-1, with TRBD2 identical over 11 bases. The junction had 11 bases not matched to a gene; V was cut back by 3 bases and J by 9 bases. This CDR3 region has 16 residues. CDR1 is SGDLS and CDR2 is YYNGEE in the germline V gene. CDR3 in amino acids: CASSAKALAGGSEQFF. CDR3 nucleotides: TGTGCCAGCAGCGCCAAGGCTCTAGCGGGGGGTAGTGAGCAGTTCTTC.

V gene TRBV12-3 or TRBV12-4 combines with J gene TRBJ2-1; possible D gene TRBD1, 5 bases. The CDR3 sequence is 12 residues long. V was cut by 8 bases and J by 8 bases, with 13 bases left in between. The CDR3 DNA is TGTGCCAGCTCCCTTAGGGGTGATGAGCAGTTCTTC. Its protein is CASSLRGDEQFF.

A single count supports this clone. V usage is TRBV19 and J usage is TRBJ2-3; D is ambiguous. Germline V gene lookup returns CDR1 LNHDA and CDR2 SQIVND (reference sequence). V lost 6 bases and J 4 bases, leaving 8 bases between the germline ends. This CDR3 is 12 amino acids long. The CDR3 region is CASSPPSDTQYF. As DNA, the CDR3 is TGTGCCAGTAGCCCTCCTTCAGATACGCAGTATTTT. Combining the CDR3 with reference TRBV19 and TRBJ2-3 gives the whole variable domain DGGITQSPKYLFRKEGQNVTLSCEQNLNHDAMYWYRQDPGQGLRLIYYSQIVNDFQKGDIAEGYSVSREKKESFPLTVTSAQKNPTAFYLCASSPPSDTQYFGPGTRLTVL.

CDR3 in DNA: TGTGCCAGCAGCGAGGGGGCTAACCAGCCCCAGCATTTT. It translates to CASSEGANQPQHF. The rearrangement links TRBV7-2 to TRBJ1-5; the match to TRBD1 covers 7 bases. The length of the CDR3 is 13 residues. Germline assignment: CDR1 SGHTA and CDR2 FQGNSA. The V and J ends lost 5 bases and 7 bases, in that order; junction bases with no gene match: 5.

J is TRBJ2-1 and V is TRBV5-6, with 7 bases that match TRBD2. The V and J ends lost 4 bases and 7 bases, in that order; junction bases with no gene match: 11. Germline loops: CDR1 SGHDT, CDR2 YYEEEE. CDR3 length equals 15 residues. The CDR3 nucleotides read TGTGCCAGCAGCCCCTGGACTAGTGAATCGAATGAGCAGTTCTTC. This codes for CASSPWTSESNEQFF.

V usage is TRBV30 and J usage is TRBJ1-4; D call uncertain. V lost 3 bases and J 8 bases, leaving 19 bases between the germline ends. This CDR3 is 15 amino acids long. Germline V lookup: CDR1 GTSNPN, CDR2 SVGIG (reference sequence). CDR3 in DNA: TGTGCCTGGAGCAGTACCGAGGGAGTACGCGAAAAACTGTTTTTT. Amino acids: CAWSSTEGVREKLFF.

On this clone: Other nucleotide sequences in the sample specify the same CDR3. The rearrangement uses TRBV5-1 and TRBJ1-2; 7 nucleotides agree with TRBD1. The CDR3 contains 13 residues. The V and J ends lost 0 bases and 6 bases, in that order; junction bases with no gene match: 2. Germline V gene sequence: CDR1 SGHRS, CDR2 YFSETQ. CDR3 sequence (DNA): TGCGCCAGCAGCTTGGGGCAGGGGGATGGCTACACCTTC. The encoded protein is CASSLGQGDGYTF.

The chain recombines TRBV5-5 with TRBJ1-6, with 7 bases matching TRBD1. The CDR3 has 14 residues. The V gene's germline CDR1 is SGHKS and CDR2 YYEKEE (reference sequence). The V and J ends lost 4 bases and 14 bases, in that order; junction bases with no gene match: 12. In DNA form, the CDR3 reads TGTGCCAGCAGCGTCGGGGGGGGACAGTCGTCCCTCCACTTT. It codes for CASSVGGGQSSLHF.

This chain links TRBV5-5 with TRBJ1-2, with 9 nucleotides matching TRBD1. The CDR3 runs to 14 residues. With 4 bases clipped from V and 2 bases from J, the junction kept 3 bases outside the gene matches. Looked up from germline, CDR1 is SGHKS and CDR2 is YYEKEE (reference sequence). This chain's CDR3 is CASSPGQGNYGYTF. The CDR3 DNA reads TGTGCCAGCAGCCCGGGACAGGGCAACTATGGCTACACCTTC.

This clone was detected only a few times. The chain combines TRBV5-4 with TRBJ1-2; D may be TRBD1 (5 bases). CDR1 is SGHNT, CDR2 YYREEE, per germline (reference sequence). V gave up 5 bases and J gave up 4 bases, with 21 bases separating them. The CDR3 contains 16 residues. CDR3 in amino acids: CASRAGGPGVSYGYTF. Here the CDR3 DNA reads TGTGCCAGCAGGGCCGGAGGTCCGGGGGTGAGCTATGGCTACACCTTC.

In its sample, this clone was seen a few times. The chain couples TRBV20-1 to TRBJ1-1; 7 nucleotides align to TRBD1. Per germline, CDR1 DFQATT and CDR2 SNEGSKA (reference sequence). The CDR3 length is 11 residues. DNA of the CDR3: TGCAGGCGGGACAGTTACACTGAAGCTTTCTTT. Residues: CRRDSYTEAFF.

The chain carries TRBV19 and TRBJ2-5, with TRBD2 identical over 15 bases. V shed 5 bases, J shed 4 bases, and the junction held 17 bases outside the gene matches. CDR3 length equals 20 residues. Germline CDR1 is LNHDA and CDR2 is SQIVND (reference sequence). Here the CDR3 DNA reads TGTGCCAGTAGTTTTAGAAGGACTAGCGGGGGGGACCCAATCCGAGAGACCCAGTACTTC. It is translated as CASSFRRTSGGDPIRETQYF.

In regard to this clone: Other DNA variants within this sample encode the same CDR3. The J gene is TRBJ2-7, the V gene TRBV5-1, with TRBD2 as a possible D gene (5 bases). This CDR3 has 13 amino acids. Deletions cut 0 bases from V and 4 bases from J, with 8 bases between. CDR1 is SGHRS, CDR2 YFSETQ, per germline. The CDR3 DNA is TGCGCCAGCAGCTTGGTGGGCGGGTACGAGCAGTACTTC. This gives the protein CASSLVGGYEQYF.

This chain connects TRBV28 to TRBJ1-1; D is possibly TRBD1 (5 bases). From germline, CDR1 is MDHEN and CDR2 SYDVKM. V was pared by 7 bases and J by 7 bases, with 13 bases between. CDR3 size: 12 residues. The DNA for the CDR3 is TGTGCCAGCATGGGGCTCGTGAGTGAAGCTTTCTTT. Translating it yields CASMGLVSEAFF.

In this sample, this clone turned up a few times. This could be a read error, since a much larger clone is one nucleotide away. Other DNA sequences in the sample encode the same CDR3. The chain uses TRBV12-3 or TRBV12-4 and TRBJ2-3; D call uncertain. The CDR3 spans 12 residues. Trimming left V 3 bases short and J 4 bases short, with 5 bases between. The CDR3 DNA is TGTGCCAGCAGTTTCTTCCCAGATACGCAGTATTTT. Its translation: CASSFFPDTQYF.

This clone was picked up one time. The rearrangement links TRBV19 to TRBJ1-1; D uncertain. Trimming left V 0 bases short and J 10 bases short, with 9 bases between. CDR3 length: 12 residues. In germline, CDR1 is LNHDA, CDR2 SQIVND (reference sequence). The CDR3 DNA reads as TGTGCCAGTAGTATAGACGGGCGGGTAGCTTTCTTT. Its translation is CASSIDGRVAFF.

The chain combines TRBV4-1 with TRBJ1-3, with D perhaps TRBD1 (6 bases). The CDR3 contains 18 residues. Trimming took 5 bases from V and 6 from J, leaving 26 bases between them. The V gene's germline CDR1 is MGHRA and CDR2 YSYEKL. DNA for the CDR3: TGCGCCAGCAGCGTCCTGACCAGGGGCCTGATCGCAGCAAACACCATATATTTT. This gives the protein CASSVLTRGLIAANTIYF.